This T cell receptor beta chain was captured in a study of shared clonotypes between healthy human individuals. Study-level points and caveats: The generation probabilities recorded for non-shared clonotypes fell below those of clonotypes shared by all four donors.

The count of this clone is one. Its antigen is as yet unknown. TCRdb's table, derived via immunoSEQ multiplex PCR, lists solely in-frame clones and lacks some. The sample contains hundreds of thousands of clones, more than 70% of which appear only once. CDR1 and CDR2 from the germline V gene are SGHRS and YFSETQ. CDR3 length: 14 residues. With 4 bases removed from V and 4 bases from J, the gap between germline ends came to 11 bases. V usage is TRBV5-1 and J usage is TRBJ1-4, with a tentative D call TRBD1 (5 bases). The clonotype comes from a woman aged 25-40 years in good health. What was sequenced was memory CD4+ T cells sorted from blood. Regarding subset: CD45RA-negative fraction. For the CDR3, the DNA is TGCGCCAGCAGCGATACGGGGGGTAATGAAAAACTGTTTTTT. Translating gives CASSDTGGNEKLFF.